The table lists the clone carrying this TCR beta chain with many counts. What it binds is unknown. Time point: newly diagnosed GD, antithyroid drugs for less than 3 months. Isolated PBMC RNA provided the starting material for the TCR library. Arm-PCR of CDR3 regions with iRepertoire HTBI primers generated TCR beta libraries. MiXCR, run by TCRdb on the multiplex PCR reads, gives a single entry per CDR3 protein. This table has hundreds of thousands of distinct CDR3 sequences, about 16% appearing once. The germline V gene has CDR1 SGHAT and CDR2 FQDESV (reference sequence). The CDR3 loop spans 16 amino acids. The junction had 4 bases not matched to a gene; V was cut back by 4 bases and J by 2 bases. This record belongs to a study of regulatory T cells in long-lasting Graves disease. Study-wide results and caveats: Among persistent patients, a larger number of public clonotypes were shared (around 3,000) than among newly diagnosed patients (roughly 1,000). TRBV28, TRBJ1-2 and TRBJ2-5 were favored in persistent disease.

The sample also formed part of further work on T cells in Graves' hyperthyroidism and ophthalmopathy. That paper states: Thyroid ultrasound, orbital computed tomography, clinical symptoms, and serum thyroxine and TRAb underpinned diagnoses. The primer set for the first-round RT-PCR of the TCR CDR3 was HTBI.

This chain links TRBV11-1 with TRBJ2-5, with 13 nucleotides matching TRBD2. The source is a young man with Graves disease. Sequencing was performed on peripheral blood mononuclear cells (PBMCs), taken at new diagnosis, from a patient treated with antithyroid drugs. The CDR3 nucleotides are TGTGCCAGCAGCTCCACTAGCGGGAGGGAACAAGAGACCCAGTACTTC. Translation gives CASSSTSGREQETQYF.